This TCR beta chain is from a study of identical twins. TCRdb ran MiXCR on the 5' RACE reads and lists one entry per CDR3 protein. The sample shows fewer than 900,000 distinct CDR3 sequences, roughly 20% of them seen only once. This clonotype was observed a handful of times. The germline V and J ends were trimmed by 2 bases and 0 bases, with 15 bases remaining between them. This CDR3 is 17 amino acids long. CDR1 and CDR2 from the germline V gene are SGDLS and YYNGEE. The same specimen was also included in a second study, on T cells expressing NK-cell markers. That investigation notes: These clonotypes, the leaders elsewhere, also led the CD3+CD56-NKG2C+ fraction in several donors. Whether expanded NKG2C+ T cell clones recognized HCMV stayed uncertain.

The sequence derives from a woman between 18 and 30 years old in good health. The rearrangement uses TRBV9 and TRBJ2-1; the D gene could be TRBD1 or TRBD2 (5 bases each). The material sequenced was PBMCs. The CDR3 spells CASSVSRATSSYNEQFF. Written as DNA, the CDR3 is TGTGCCAGCAGCGTGTCCAGGGCAACTAGCTCCTACAATGAGCAGTTCTTC.